The source of this T cell receptor (beta chain) is a study of shared clonotypes between healthy human individuals. Trimming stripped 2 bases from V and 3 bases from J, with 12 bases between. Germline V gene data show CDR1 as WSHSY and CDR2 as SAAADI. The CDR3 consists of 15 residues. Positive CCR7 selection of CD45RO-negative cells yielded the naive CD8 cells, and terminally differentiated effector memory CD45RA+ cells were excluded. Here immunoSEQ multiplex PCR was the method, and the copy in TCRdb shows in-frame clones only, minus some. Of 1.5 million to 2.5 million clones in the sample, approximately 94% are singletons; the top ten hold less than 1.5%.

The sample was naive CD8+ T cells sorted from blood. This rearrangement joins TRBV10-2 to TRBJ2-3; perhaps TRBD1 as D (6 bases). The sequence was obtained from a man between 18 and 29 years old in good health. For the CDR3, the DNA is TGCGCCAGCAGTGAGATAGGGGGTTGGACAGATACGCAGTATTTT. Encoded protein: CASSEIGGWTDTQYF.